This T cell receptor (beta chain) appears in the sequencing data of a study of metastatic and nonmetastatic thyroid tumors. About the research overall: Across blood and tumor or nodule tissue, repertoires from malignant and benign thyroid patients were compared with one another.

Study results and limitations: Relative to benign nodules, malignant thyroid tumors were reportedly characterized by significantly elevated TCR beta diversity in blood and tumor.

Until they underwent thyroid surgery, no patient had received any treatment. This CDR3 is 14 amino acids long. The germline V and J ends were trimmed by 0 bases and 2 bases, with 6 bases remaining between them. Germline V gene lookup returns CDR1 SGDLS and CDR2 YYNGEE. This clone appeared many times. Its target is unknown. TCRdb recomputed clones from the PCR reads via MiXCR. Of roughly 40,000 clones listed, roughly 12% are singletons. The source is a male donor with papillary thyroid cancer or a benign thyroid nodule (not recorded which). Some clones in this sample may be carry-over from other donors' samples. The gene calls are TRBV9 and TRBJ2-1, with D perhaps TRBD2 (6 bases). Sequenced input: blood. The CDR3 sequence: CASSVGGTYNEQFF. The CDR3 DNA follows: TGTGCCAGCAGCGTAGGCGGGACCTACAATGAGCAGTTCTTC. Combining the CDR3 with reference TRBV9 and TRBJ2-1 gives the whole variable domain DSGVTQTPKHLITATGQRVTLRCSPRSGDLSVYWYQQSLDQGLQFLIQYYNGEERAKGNILERFSAQQFPDLHSELNLSSLELGDSALYFCASSVGGTYNEQFFGPGTRLTVL.